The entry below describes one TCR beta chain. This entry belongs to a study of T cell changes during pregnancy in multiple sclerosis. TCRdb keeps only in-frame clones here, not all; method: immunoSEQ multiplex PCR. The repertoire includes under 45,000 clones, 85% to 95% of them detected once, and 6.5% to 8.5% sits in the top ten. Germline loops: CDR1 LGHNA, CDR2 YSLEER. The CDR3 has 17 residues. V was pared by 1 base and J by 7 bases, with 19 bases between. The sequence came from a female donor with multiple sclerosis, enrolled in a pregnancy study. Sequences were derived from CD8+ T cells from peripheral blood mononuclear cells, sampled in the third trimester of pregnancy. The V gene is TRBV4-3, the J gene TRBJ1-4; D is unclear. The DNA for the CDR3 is TGCGCCAGCAGCCAAGGCCCCTACAGCAGCCTTATTGAAAAACTGTTTTTT. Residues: CASSQGPYSSLIEKLFF.